Listed below are T cell receptor beta chains from one sample, sequenced in a study of shared clonotypes between healthy human individuals. Sequencing was performed with immunoSEQ multiplex PCR; in TCRdb, only in-frame clones are kept and a portion is missing. The sample includes approximately 2,000,000 clones, around 93% of them seen just once. Input material: naive CD8+ T cells from PBMCs. The receptors stem from a man younger than 30 in good health. Some clones in this sample may be carry-over from other donors' samples. CDR3s include the opening cysteine and the closing phenylalanine or tryptophan. Each record gives: D gene, clone size, CDR3 length, V gene, J gene, CDR3 DNA, CDR3 protein. A D gene is named only where the DNA matches it firmly. Rows may omit the clone size; those that give it use once, few, many or a size class.

D: NA
size: NA
length: 13
V: TRBV6-5
J: TRBJ2-7
DNA: TGTGCCAGCACCCCCCCGAATTCCTACGAGCAGTACTTC
CDR3: CASTPPNSYEQYF

D: NA
size: once
length: 13
V: TRBV28
J: TRBJ2-1
DNA: TGTGCCAGCAGTTTTACGGGGGATACTGAGCAGTTCTTC
CDR3: CASSFTGDTEQFF

D: NA
size: NA
length: 15
V: TRBV7-6
J: TRBJ1-4
DNA: TGTGCCAGCAGACAGACACGAGCAACTAATGAAAAACTGTTTTTT
CDR3: CASRQTRATNEKLFF

D: TRBD2
size: NA
length: 16
V: TRBV5-1
J: TRBJ2-5
DNA: TGCGCCAGCAGCTTGACGAGGACTAGTGACCAAGAGACCCAGTACTTC
CDR3: CASSLTRTSDQETQYF

D: NA
size: NA
length: 14
V: TRBV14
J: TRBJ2-3
DNA: TGTGCCAGCAGCCAAGCGGGGGCGACAGATACGCAGTATTTT
CDR3: CASSQAGATDTQYF

D: NA
size: NA
length: 14
V: TRBV5-6
J: TRBJ1-5
DNA: TGTGCCAGCAGCTTGGAGGGGAACAATCAGCCCCAGCATTTT
CDR3: CASSLEGNNQPQHF

D: NA
size: NA
length: 14
V: TRBV4-3
J: TRBJ1-1
DNA: TGCGCCAGCAGTCGCCTTGAGGGGAGTACTGAAGCTTTCTTT
CDR3: CASSRLEGSTEAFF

D: NA
size: NA
length: 17
V: TRBV5-4
J: TRBJ2-3
DNA: TGTGCCAGCAGCTTGCGACGGGAAAAGGGATTCACAGATACGCAGTATTTT
CDR3: CASSLRREKGFTDTQYF

D: NA
size: NA
length: 15
V: TRBV7-3
J: TRBJ2-3
DNA: TGTGCCAGCAGCTCCGTAGGGTATGGCACAGATACGCAGTATTTT
CDR3: CASSSVGYGTDTQYF

D: NA
size: once
length: 12
V: TRBV7-9
J: TRBJ2-7
DNA: TGTGCCAGCAGCTTGCCCTTGAGCGAGCAGTACTTC
CDR3: CASSLPLSEQYF

D: NA
size: NA
length: 15
V: TRBV29-1
J: TRBJ2-7
DNA: TGCAGCGTTGTTATTCCAGGTATGGCAACCTACGAGCAGTACTTC
CDR3: CSVVIPGMATYEQYF

D: TRBD1
size: NA
length: 17
V: TRBV19
J: TRBJ1-2
DNA: TGTGCCAGTAGTCTCGGGACAGGGGGCTTATCCAACTATGGCTACACCTTC
CDR3: CASSLGTGGLSNYGYTF

D: NA
size: NA
length: 15
V: TRBV27
J: TRBJ2-2
DNA: TGTGCCAGCAGGAACAGGGTGGCGAACACCGGGGAGCTGTTTTTT
CDR3: CASRNRVANTGELFF

D: TRBD2
size: NA
length: 16
V: TRBV4-1
J: TRBJ2-7
DNA: TGCGCCAGCAGCCAGGAAGGACTAGCGGTAACCTACGAGCAGTACTTC
CDR3: CASSQEGLAVTYEQYF

D: TRBD1
size: NA
length: 19
V: TRBV7-9
J: TRBJ1-5
DNA: TGTGCCAGCAGCTTAGCCGGGACAGGGGGCGAGGGGAGCAATCAGCCCCAGCATTTT
CDR3: CASSLAGTGGEGSNQPQHF

D: TRBD2
size: NA
length: 17
V: TRBV7-2
J: TRBJ2-7
DNA: TGTGCCAGCAGCTTCCTATTAGCGGGAGGGATGGACCACGAGCAGTACTTC
CDR3: CASSFLLAGGMDHEQYF

D: NA
size: NA
length: 12
V: TRBV19
J: TRBJ1-2
DNA: TGTGCCAGTAGTATTGACTACTATGGCTACACCTTC
CDR3: CASSIDYYGYTF

D: TRBD2
size: NA
length: 17
V: TRBV10-1
J: TRBJ2-3
DNA: TGCGCCAGCAATAGTTGGCAGCGGGAGGGCCGTGTAGATACGCAGTATTTT
CDR3: CASNSWQREGRVDTQYF

D: NA
size: NA
length: 15
V: TRBV6-5
J: TRBJ2-7
DNA: TGTGCCAGCAGAACCACAGGGGAGGCCCCTTACGAGCAGTACTTC
CDR3: CASRTTGEAPYEQYF

D: NA
size: NA
length: 12
V: TRBV7-6
J: TRBJ2-7
DNA: TGTGCCAGCAGCTTATTAGGTATGGAGCAGTACTTC
CDR3: CASSLLGMEQYF

D: NA
size: NA
length: 14
V: TRBV27
J: TRBJ1-2
DNA: TGTGCCAGCAGTTTATTAGGGCAGGGACATGGCTACACCTTC
CDR3: CASSLLGQGHGYTF

D: TRBD1
size: NA
length: 15
V: TRBV7-9
J: TRBJ1-2
DNA: TGTGCCAGCAGCCTCCTCTCACAGGGGGCCGATGGCTACACCTTC
CDR3: CASSLLSQGADGYTF

D: NA
size: NA
length: 15
V: TRBV9
J: TRBJ2-5
DNA: TGTGCCAGCAGCGTAGGTCGGGCCCCTCAAGAGACCCAGTACTTC
CDR3: CASSVGRAPQETQYF

D: NA
size: once
length: 14
V: TRBV6-5
J: TRBJ2-7
DNA: TGTGCCAGCAGCGGGGACGGCCCCATCGGTGAGCAGTACTTC
CDR3: CASSGDGPIGEQYF

D: TRBD2
size: NA
length: 13
V: TRBV30
J: TRBJ2-7
DNA: TGTGCCTGGATACCCAGCGGGACCTACGAGCAGTACTTC
CDR3: CAWIPSGTYEQYF

D: TRBD1
size: few
length: 14
V: TRBV7-9
J: TRBJ2-7
DNA: TGTGCCAGCAGCTCCCCGGACAGGGTCCACGAGCAGTACTTC
CDR3: CASSSPDRVHEQYF

D: NA
size: NA
length: 14
V: TRBV27
J: TRBJ2-7
DNA: TGTGCCAGCAGAGGAGGGGGGCCGTACCACGAGCAGTACTTC
CDR3: CASRGGGPYHEQYF

D: NA
size: NA
length: 13
V: TRBV27
J: TRBJ1-5
DNA: TGTGCCAGCAGAGACCGGAGCAATCAGCCCCAGCATTTT
CDR3: CASRDRSNQPQHF

D: NA
size: NA
length: 9
V: TRBV2
J: TRBJ2-5
DNA: TGTGCCGTCGCCGGGACCCAGTACTTC
CDR3: CAVAGTQYF

D: NA
size: NA
length: 15
V: TRBV10-3
J: TRBJ1-2
DNA: TGTGCCATCAGTGAGTCGCGGGGCTTGGACTATGGCTACACCTTC
CDR3: CAISESRGLDYGYTF

D: NA
size: NA
length: 16
V: TRBV25-1
J: TRBJ2-2
DNA: TGTGCCTCACAAGAAGGTGTGTGGAAGGAGGCCGGGGAGCTGTTTTTT
CDR3: CASQEGVWKEAGELFF

D: TRBD2
size: NA
length: 15
V: TRBV4-1
J: TRBJ2-1
DNA: TGCGCCAGCAGCCTACTAGCGACGTCCTACAATGAGCAGTTCTTC
CDR3: CASSLLATSYNEQFF

D: NA
size: NA
length: 14
V: TRBV7-9
J: TRBJ1-5
DNA: TGTGCCAGCAGCTTAGGACAAAGCAATCAGCCCCAGCATTTT
CDR3: CASSLGQSNQPQHF

D: NA
size: NA
length: 15
V: TRBV5-1
J: TRBJ2-5
DNA: TGCGCCAGCAGCTTCTCACAGAGGGGTATTGAGACCCAGTACTTC
CDR3: CASSFSQRGIETQYF

D: TRBD2
size: NA
length: 16
V: TRBV13
J: TRBJ2-7
DNA: TGTGCCAGCAGCTTTGGGCCTAGCGGGAGTTGGAACGAGCAGTACTTC
CDR3: CASSFGPSGSWNEQYF

D: NA
size: NA
length: 12
V: TRBV28
J: TRBJ1-1
DNA: TGTGCCACACTCAGGGGAACTTCTGAAGCTTTCTTT
CDR3: CATLRGTSEAFF

D: TRBD2
size: NA
length: 15
V: TRBV6-5
J: TRBJ2-2
DNA: TGTGCCAGCAGTAAGCGGGAGTGGGGCACCGGGGAGCTGTTTTTT
CDR3: CASSKREWGTGELFF

D: NA
size: NA
length: 15
V: TRBV28
J: TRBJ2-1
DNA: TGTGCCAGCGGATCACCTAGGAGCTCCTACAATGAGCAGTTCTTC
CDR3: CASGSPRSSYNEQFF

D: TRBD2
size: NA
length: 13
V: TRBV27
J: TRBJ2-7
DNA: TGTGCCAGCATTCAGGGAGGGCGTGGGGGGCAGTACTTC
CDR3: CASIQGGRGGQYF

D: TRBD1
size: once
length: 17
V: TRBV28
J: TRBJ1-5
DNA: TGTGCCAGCAGTTTATTCCCGACAGGGACGCTAAATCAGCCCCAGCATTTT
CDR3: CASSLFPTGTLNQPQHF

D: TRBD1
size: NA
length: 16
V: TRBV6-5
J: TRBJ2-1
DNA: TGTGCCAGCAGTTTTATCCGGGACAGGGGCGACAATGAGCAGTTCTTC
CDR3: CASSFIRDRGDNEQFF